The clone carrying this TCR beta chain turned up a few times. With V trimmed by 1 base and J by 6 bases, 8 bases remained unmatched. This CDR3 is built from 15 residues. Germline assignment: CDR1 MNHNS and CDR2 SASEGT. This sample was taken from a study of early T cells in non-severe SARS-CoV-2 infection. TCRdb re-derived calls from the 5' RACE reads in MiXCR, one entry per CDR3 protein. This table has tens of thousands of distinct CDR3 sequences, approximately 12% appearing once. The clonotype originates from an adult who was a healthcare worker with PCR-confirmed SARS-CoV-2 infection or an uninfected control (not recorded which). The sequencing input was whole blood. The chain recombines TRBV6-1 with TRBJ1-1, with 7 bases lining up with TRBD1. The CDR3 region has the DNA TGTGCCAGCAGTGAAGTTGCGACAGGGAAGTCTGAAGCTTTCTTT. As protein: CASSEVATGKSEAFF.